This TCR beta chain was observed in a study of cytomegalovirus exposure and HLA in healthy donors. The study's findings and limits: Prior analysis indicated that the majority of TCR beta V segments exhibited productivity approximately 87% or approximately 30% of the time.

Germline V gene lookup returns CDR1 LGHNT and CDR2 FRNRAP. The V end lost 7 bases, the J end lost 2 bases, and 11 bases lay between the germline ends. CDR3 size: 13 residues. This clone was detected only a few times. What it binds is unknown. When sampled, the donors appeared nominally healthy, though they likely had unrecorded immune exposures. The PCR made use of 60 Vbeta and 13 Jbeta primers. The protocol was immunoSEQ multiplex PCR, while the TCRdb copy is restricted to in-frame clones and leaves out a portion. The sample has over 200,000 clones, roughly 87% seen once. Material for sequencing was PBMCs. The sequence was obtained from a man aged 40-49 years in good health and CMV-seropositive. The chain recombines TRBV12-5 with TRBJ1-2; no reliable D call. In DNA form, the CDR3 reads TGTGCTAGTGCTGAGACATCAAACTATGGCTACACCTTC. Protein: CASAETSNYGYTF. The full variable domain, completed using reference TRBV12-5 and TRBJ1-2, is DARVTQTPRHKVTEMGQEVTMRCQPILGHNTVFWYRQTMMQGLELLAYFRNRAPLDDSGMPKDRFSAEMPDATLATLKIQPSEPRDSAVYFCASAETSNYGYTFGSGTRLTVV.